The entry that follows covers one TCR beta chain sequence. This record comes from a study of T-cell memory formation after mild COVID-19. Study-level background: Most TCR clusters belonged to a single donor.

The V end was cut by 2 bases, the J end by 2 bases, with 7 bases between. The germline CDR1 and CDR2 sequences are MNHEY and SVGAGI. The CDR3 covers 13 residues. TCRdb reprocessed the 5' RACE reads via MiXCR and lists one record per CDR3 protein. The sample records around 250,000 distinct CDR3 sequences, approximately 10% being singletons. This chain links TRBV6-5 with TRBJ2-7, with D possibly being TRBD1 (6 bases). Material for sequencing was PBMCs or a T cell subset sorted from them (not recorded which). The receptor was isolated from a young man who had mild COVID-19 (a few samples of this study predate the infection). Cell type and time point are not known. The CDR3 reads CASSYDRTYEQYF. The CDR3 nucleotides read TGTGCCAGCAGTTACGACAGGACCTACGAGCAGTACTTC.